A single sample gave rise to the 25 T cell receptor beta chains below, sequenced in a study of regulatory T cells in long-lasting Graves disease. Time point indicated: newly diagnosed GD, antithyroid drugs for less than 3 months. PBMC-extracted RNA yielded the TCR library. Arm-PCR with iRepertoire HTBI primers amplified the CDR3 regions for these TCR beta libraries. Via MiXCR, TCRdb re-called the multiplex PCR reads, giving one row per CDR3 protein. The table records some 410,000 distinct CDR3 sequences, approximately 16% of them present only once. These same data were also listed under a study on T cells in Graves' hyperthyroidism and ophthalmopathy.

The sequencing here drew on peripheral blood mononuclear cells (PBMCs), taken at new diagnosis, from a patient treated with antithyroid drugs. The receptors were gathered from a woman in her 30s with Graves disease.

This clonotype was picked up many times. Here the CDR3 reads CAWSVMQSDTQYF. CDR3 in DNA: TGTGCCTGGAGTGTAATGCAGTCAGATACGCAGTATTTT. J is TRBJ2-3 and V is TRBV30; unclear D gene. CDR3 size: 13 residues. Germline CDR1 is GTSNPN and CDR2 is SVGIG (reference sequence). The ends were cut back, 0 bases at V and 4 bases at J, with 8 bases in the middle.

This clonotype was detected ten times or more. This rearrangement joins TRBV10-3 to TRBJ2-5; D remains unclear. The CDR3 spans 11 residues. Germline V lookup: CDR1 ENHRY, CDR2 SYGVKD. V lost 7 bases, J lost 3 bases, and 6 bases lay in between. The CDR3 nucleotides read TGTGCCATCAAGGAAGAAGAGACCCAGTACTTC. Its translation is CAIKEEETQYF.

The chain is built from TRBV5-4 and TRBJ2-3, with 10 bases matching TRBD2. J was trimmed by 4 bases and V by 4 bases; bases with no gene match: 9. CDR1 is SGHNT, CDR2 YYREEE, per germline (reference sequence). The CDR3 runs 16 residues. CDR3 loop: CASSLSGRASSDTQYF. Written as DNA, the CDR3 is TGTGCCAGCAGCCTAAGCGGGAGGGCCTCGTCAGATACGCAGTATTTT.

CDR3 DNA: TGCAGCGTTGCCCAGGTATTGGAGGGGGAGCAGTACTTC. It translates to CSVAQVLEGEQYF. The rearrangement uses TRBV29-1 and TRBJ2-7; D may be TRBD2 (6 bases). V lost 4 bases, J lost 7 bases, and 17 bases lay in between. Per germline, CDR1 SQVTM and CDR2 ANQGSEA. The CDR3 covers 13 residues.

The rearrangement links TRBV6-1 to TRBJ1-5; D is undetermined. V shed 10 bases and J shed 4 bases, with 14 bases lying between them. The germline V gene has CDR1 MNHNS and CDR2 SASEGT. The CDR3 extends over 13 amino acids. The CDR3 protein is CATPSTGNQPQHF. CDR3 in DNA: TGTGCCACCCCAAGCACGGGGAATCAGCCCCAGCATTTT.

This clonotype was counted only a few times. The V and J genes are TRBV7-9 and TRBJ2-1, with D perhaps matching TRBD2 (5 bases). CDR1 is SEHNR and CDR2 is FQNEAQ in the germline V gene (reference sequence). With 2 bases removed from V and 2 bases from J, the gap between germline ends came to 13 bases. The CDR3 sequence is 16 residues long. CDR3 sequence (DNA): TGTGCCAGCAGCTTAATTAGTGGGAGAACCTACAATGAGCAGTTCTTC. Its translation is CASSLISGRTYNEQFF.

This clonotype occurred many times. The V gene is TRBV6-9, the J gene TRBJ2-4; the D gene could be TRBD1 or TRBD2 (5 bases each). The CDR3 totals 15 residues. Trimming pared 3 bases from V and 10 bases from J, leaving 19 bases between. CDR1 is MNHGY, CDR2 SVAAGI, per germline. CDR3 loop: CASSYSVRGVGIQYF. The DNA of the CDR3 is TGTGCCAGCAGTTACTCCGTGAGGGGCGTAGGAATTCAGTACTTC.

In this sample, this clonotype turned up a few times. V is TRBV19 and J is TRBJ2-1; no clear D gene. Trimming pared 5 bases from V and 8 bases from J, leaving 7 bases between. Germline CDR1 reads LNHDA; CDR2 reads SQIVND (reference sequence). The CDR3 is made up of 11 amino acids. CDR3 DNA: TGTGCCAGTAGTCAGGTTTATGAGCAGTTCTTC. It specifies CASSQVYEQFF.

Concerning this clonotype: Given a much more abundant clone one base away, this may be a read error. J is TRBJ2-6 and V is TRBV3-1, with a tentative D call TRBD1 (5 bases). The germline V gene encodes CDR1 LGHDT and CDR2 YNNKEL (reference sequence). The CDR3 loop spans 15 amino acids. CDR3 nucleotide sequence: TGTGCCAGCAGCCCGAGCCCCTCTGGGGCCAACGTCCAGACTTTC. Translated, it gives CASSPSPSGANVQTF.

This clonotype was picked up a small number of times. This chain joins TRBV18 and TRBJ1-5; TRBD1 matches 10 bases. The CDR3 covers 17 residues. Per germline, CDR1 KGHSH and CDR2 LQKENI. J lost 2 bases, V lost 6 bases, and 10 bases had no gene match. DNA of the CDR3: TGTGCCAGCTCCCCGGGACAGGGGTGGGGGGGCAATCAGCCCCAGCATTTT. Translating gives CASSPGQGWGGNQPQHF. The variable domain in full, completed from reference TRBV18 and TRBJ1-5, reads NAGVMQNPRHLVRRRGQEARLRCSPMKGHSHVYWYRQLPEEGLKFMVYLQKENIIDESGMPKERFSAEFPKEGPSILRIQQVVRGDSAAYFCASSPGQGWGGNQPQHFGDGTRLSIL.

This sequence joins TRBV7-2 and TRBJ2-5, with 9 bases lining up with TRBD2. Looked up from germline, CDR1 is SGHTA and CDR2 is FQGNSA. This CDR3 contains 15 residues. V shed 6 bases and J 5 bases; nucleotides not matched to a gene: 10. The CDR3 nucleotides read TGTGCCAGCAGTCACGGACTAGCGCAGGGGGAGACCCAGTACTTC. It specifies CASSHGLAQGETQYF. The entire variable domain, with the rest obtained from reference TRBV7-2 and TRBJ2-5, is as follows: GAGVSQSPSNKVTEKGKDVELRCDPISGHTALYWYRQSLGQGLEFLIYFQGNSAPDKSGLPSDRFSAERTGGSVSTLTIQRTQQEDSAVYLCASSHGLAQGETQYFGPGTRLLVL.

This clonotype occurred many times. The V call is TRBV12-3 or TRBV12-4, the J call TRBJ2-1; 8 bases fit TRBD1. Trimming at V came to 5 bases and at J to 3 bases, leaving 6 bases not matched to a gene. The CDR3 runs to 15 residues. Here the CDR3 DNA reads TGTGCCAGCAGTGGTGACAGGGGCAACTACAATGAGCAGTTCTTC. Its translation: CASSGDRGNYNEQFF.

The rearrangement joins TRBV11-2 to TRBJ2-6; the match to TRBD2 covers 10 bases. The CDR3 length is 17 residues. Per germline, CDR1 SGHAT and CDR2 FQNNGV. V lost 6 bases to trimming and J lost 0 bases; unmatched junction nucleotides: 5. This chain's CDR3 is CASSIAGGVSGANVLTF. In DNA form, the CDR3 reads TGTGCCAGCAGTATAGCGGGAGGAGTCTCTGGGGCCAACGTCCTGACTTTC.

The chain employs TRBV7-9 and TRBJ2-4; 9 bases map to TRBD2. This CDR3 has 14 amino acids. CDR1 and CDR2 (germline): SEHNR, FQNEAQ (reference sequence). Germline trimming cut 3 bases from V and 5 bases from J; bases unmatched to any gene: 2. The CDR3 DNA reads as TGTGCCAGCAGCTTTGTAGCGGGGGAAAACATTCAGTACTTC. Amino acids: CASSFVAGENIQYF.

About this clonotype: The junction does not match germline at one end; this may be a read error. The chain recombines TRBV6-1 with TRBJ2-7; D gene ambiguous. CDR3 size: 15 residues. Germline V gene data show CDR1 as MNHNS and CDR2 as SASEGT. CDR3 sequence: CAGSESGFGYYEQYF. The DNA for the CDR3 is TGTGCCGGCAGTGAATCCGGGTTTGGTTACTACGAGCAGTACTTC.

This clonotype was detected ten times or more. The chain recombines TRBV5-1 with TRBJ2-7, with TRBD2 matching 10 bases. Germline CDR1 is SGHRS and CDR2 is YFSETQ. The trim removed 1 base at V and 2 bases at J, leaving 3 bases unmatched. This CDR3 spans 15 amino acids. This CDR3 is CASSLIAGGTYEQYF. CDR3 nucleotide sequence: TGCGCCAGCAGCTTGATAGCGGGAGGCACCTACGAGCAGTACTTC.

This clonotype has at least ten counts. The V and J genes are TRBV7-9 and TRBJ1-4, with 10 bases matching TRBD1. The germline V gene has CDR1 SEHNR and CDR2 FQNEAQ (reference sequence). Unmatched junction bases numbered 12, after V lost 4 bases and J lost 13 bases. CDR3 length equals 15 residues. The DNA of the CDR3 is TGTGCCAGCAGCTCGGACCGGGACAGGGGAACGGGACTGTTTTTT. It specifies CASSSDRDRGTGLFF.

The sample holds one count of this clonotype. With a much larger clone just one base away, this may be a read error. The CDR3 DNA follows: TGTGCCAGCAACCTACCCACGGGGGCAAGTGAAAAACTGTTTTTT. It is translated as CASNLPTGASEKLFF. The chain joins TRBV28 to TRBJ1-4; D may be TRBD1 (6 bases). Germline V lookup: CDR1 MDHEN, CDR2 SYDVKM. V lost 7 bases to trimming and J lost 7 bases, with 19 bases between them. CDR3 length: 15 residues. Together with reference TRBV28 and TRBJ1-4, the CDR3 gives the full variable domain: DVKVTQSSRYLVKRTGEKVFLECVQDMDHENMFWYRQDPGLGLRLIYFSYDVKMKEKGDIPEGYSVSREKKERFSLILESASTNQTSMYLCASNLPTGASEKLFFGSGTQLSVL.

V usage is TRBV7-8 and J usage is TRBJ2-1, with a tentative D call TRBD2 (6 bases). CDR3 length: 17 amino acids. V was clipped by 5 bases and J by 0 bases, with 17 bases between them. Germline V gene lookup returns CDR1 SGHVS and CDR2 FQNEAQ. CDR3 protein: CASSRKIADSSYNEQFF. DNA for the CDR3: TGTGCCAGCAGCAGAAAGATAGCGGATAGCTCCTACAATGAGCAGTTCTTC.

This clonotype was detected many times. This chain uses TRBV3-1 with TRBJ1-4, with 7 bases matching TRBD1. The V segment lost 4 bases and the J segment 8 bases; nucleotides outside the gene matches: 7. The CDR3 runs 14 residues. Germline lookup yields CDR1 LGHDT and CDR2 YNNKEL (reference sequence). CDR3 DNA: TGTGCCAGCAGCCCAAGGGACAGAACCGAAAAACTGTTTTTT. It encodes CASSPRDRTEKLFF.

The chain is built from TRBV2 and TRBJ2-4; D remains ambiguous. The CDR3 contains 15 residues. Germline V gene lookup returns CDR1 SNHLY and CDR2 FYNNEI. Trimming stripped 6 bases from V and 0 bases from J, with 12 bases between. The CDR3 loop reads CASSMPEIAKNIQYF. CDR3 DNA sequence: TGTGCCAGCAGCATGCCAGAAATAGCCAAAAACATTCAGTACTTC.

The chain recombines TRBV4-1 with TRBJ1-1; no clear D. The CDR3 covers 14 residues. V lost 4 bases, J lost 7 bases, and 16 bases lay in between. Germline V lookup: CDR1 MGHRA, CDR2 YSYEKL. CDR3 loop: CASSRTDGRGEAFF. The CDR3 nucleotides read TGCGCCAGCAGCCGTACGGACGGACGAGGTGAAGCTTTCTTT.

This clonotype was recorded at least ten times. The chain recombines TRBV29-1 with TRBJ2-3; D gene ambiguous. The CDR3 contains 14 residues. CDR1 and CDR2 (germline): SQVTM, ANQGSEA. V dropped 4 bases and J dropped 3 bases, with 14 bases sitting between them. Written as DNA, the CDR3 is TGCAGCGTTGGTAACCCCGGTCGGACAGATACGCAGTATTTT. Its translation: CSVGNPGRTDTQYF.

This clonotype was counted at least ten times. V and J are TRBV3-1 and TRBJ2-1, with D perhaps TRBD1 or TRBD2 (5 bases each). This CDR3 is 16 amino acids long. Looked up from germline, CDR1 is LGHDT and CDR2 is YNNKEL (reference sequence). Trimming pared 3 bases from V and 10 bases from J, leaving 22 bases between. The CDR3 here is CASSQFRDVGPGEQFF. CDR3 nucleotide sequence: TGTGCCAGCAGCCAGTTCCGGGACGTCGGGCCAGGCGAGCAGTTCTTC.

Comments on this clonotype: A much more abundant neighbour one base away suggests this may be a read error. The chain recombines TRBV7-2 with TRBJ1-1, with TRBD1 identical over 7 bases. Germline V gene sequence: CDR1 SGHTA, CDR2 FQGNSA. The CDR3 is 15 residues long. J was trimmed by 2 bases and V by 5 bases; bases with no gene match: 8. CDR3 in DNA: TGTGCCAGCAGCGCCCGACAGGGCCCTAACACTGAAGCTTTCTTT. It translates to CASSARQGPNTEAFF.